A single T cell receptor beta chain is shown here with its context. The table came from immunoSEQ multiplex PCR; TCRdb's copy has only in-frame clones and leaves some out. This table holds about 27,000 clones, more than 70% found once. The data originate from a study of OX40 agonist ivuxolimab in advanced cancers. Study details: Given to patients was ivuxolimab, an agonistic anti-OX40 (CD134) antibody. In this trial design, patients received ivuxolimab intravenously at 0.01 to 10 mg/kg every 2 weeks. Patients were around 83% male with ages roughly 20 to 80, mean 60.

The CDR3 runs 13 residues. Trimming removed 8 bases at V and 5 bases at J, with 13 bases between. Germline V gives CDR1 SGHTA, CDR2 FQGTGA. This chain joins TRBV7-3 and TRBJ2-1; D possibly corresponds to TRBD2 (5 bases). Sequencing used CD4+ or CD8+ T cells sorted from blood, obtained in a trial of the OX40 agonist ivuxolimab. This sequence originates from an adult with an advanced solid tumor such as melanoma, head and neck, liver or kidney cancer. The CDR3: CASASDGDNEQFF. The CDR3 nucleotides are TGTGCCAGCGCCTCCGACGGGGACAATGAGCAGTTCTTC.